This TCR beta chain was sequenced in a study of identifying expanded T cells in peripheral blood. This CDR3 is built from 16 residues. Germline CDR1 reads SGHTS; CDR2 reads YDEGEE. Trimming stripped 0 bases from V and 3 bases from J, with 15 bases between. Study-wide results and limits: Differentially abundant clones: around 1.2 between replicates, roughly 16 at two to three weeks, over 18 at four. Variance in clone template counts between two-week samples significantly increased with total template count across all healthy donors.

On this clone: The antigen is not known.

Collection occurred without any documented infections or immune events in donors. TCRdb keeps only in-frame clones here, not all; method: immunoSEQ multiplex PCR. The sample includes more than 50,000 clones, around four fifths of them seen just once. The sample was blood. This sequence was found in a person aged 18 to 75 in good health. V usage is TRBV5-8 and J usage is TRBJ2-5; D remains ambiguous. CDR3 DNA sequence: TGTGCCAGCAGCTTGGCCCTCGGTACAGAGAAAGAGACCCAGTACTTC. It translates to CASSLALGTEKETQYF.